This section outlines one T cell receptor (beta chain) sequence together with its context. Authors of the study amplified TCR beta CDR3 regions from RNA transcripts. The HTBI set primed first-round TCR CDR3 RT-PCR. TCRdb processed the multiplex PCR reads anew with MiXCR; each CDR3 protein has one entry. The repertoire includes 250,000 to 300,000 distinct CDR3 sequences, about 14% of them detected once, and roughly 8.5% sits in the top ten. The source of the sample is a study of T cells in Graves' hyperthyroidism and ophthalmopathy. This CDR3 has 12 amino acids. V lost 6 bases and J lost 2, with 7 bases in between. Germline assignment: CDR1 ENHRY and CDR2 SYGVKD.

Sequencing input: blood. The chain couples TRBV10-3 to TRBJ2-5; tentatively, D is TRBD1 (5 bases). The receptor's source is a woman aged 25 to 39 with Graves' hyperthyroidism that later progressed to Graves' ophthalmopathy. Here the CDR3 reads CAIRTAQETQYF. The CDR3 DNA sequence: TGTGCCATCAGGACAGCTCAAGAGACCCAGTACTTC.